The 2 T cell receptor beta chains presented below share a single source sample, sequenced in a study of blood T cell repertoires in COVID-19. Clones were read by immunoSEQ multiplex PCR, and TCRdb kept only the in-frame ones, dropping some. The table lists 250,000 to 350,000 clones, roughly 84% of them singletons. Sequencing input: peripheral blood. All receptors come from a human donor with COVID-19, enrolled during active disease. The donor label of this sample is uncertain.

The chain recombines TRBV5-1 with TRBJ1-6, with 9 bases matching TRBD1. V was clipped by 5 bases and J by 7 bases; unmatched bases: 4. This CDR3 spans 14 amino acids. Germline CDR1 and CDR2: SGHRS and YFSETQ. CDR3 sequence: CASRTGQGNSPLHF. Here the CDR3 DNA reads TGCGCCAGCAGAACGGGACAGGGAAATTCACCCCTCCACTTT.

This clone came up once. This chain uses TRBV24-1 with TRBJ2-5; the match to TRBD1 covers 8 bases. This CDR3 is 15 amino acids long. J lost 5 bases, V lost 5 bases, and 9 bases had no gene match. CDR1 is KGHDR and CDR2 is SFDVKD in the germline V gene. The CDR3 sequence is CATSARGQGWETQYF. The CDR3 nucleotides are TGTGCCACCAGTGCTAGAGGACAGGGCTGGGAGACCCAGTACTTC.